This T cell receptor (beta chain) was sequenced in a study of cytomegalovirus exposure and HLA in healthy donors. Study results and limitations: Previously analyzed data showed that most TCR beta V segments were productive at a frequency of about 87% or about 30%.

Primers for the PCR totalled 60 Vbeta and 13 Jbeta. Repertoires were generated with immunoSEQ multiplex PCR, while TCRdb's copy carries only in-frame clones and drops some. In the table there are 83,000 or so clones, approximately 72% of which are singletons. To note about this clone: Its antigen is unidentified.

This CDR3 is 15 amino acids long. Germline values: CDR1 SGHTA, CDR2 FQGNSA. With V trimmed by 2 bases and J by 3 bases, 1 base remained unmatched. The chain combines TRBV7-2 with TRBJ2-1, with 10 positions matching TRBD2. This clonotype was sampled from a man aged 25-40 years in good health and CMV-seropositive. Input material: PBMCs. The CDR3 DNA sequence: TGTGCCAGCAGCTTAACTAGCGGGGACTACAATGAGCAGTTCTTC. It specifies CASSLTSGDYNEQFF.